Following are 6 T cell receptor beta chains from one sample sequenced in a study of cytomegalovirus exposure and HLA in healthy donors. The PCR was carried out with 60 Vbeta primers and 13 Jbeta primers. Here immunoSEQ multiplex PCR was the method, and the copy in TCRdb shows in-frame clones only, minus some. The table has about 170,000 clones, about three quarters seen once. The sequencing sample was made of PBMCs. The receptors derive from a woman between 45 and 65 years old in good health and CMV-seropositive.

The CDR3: CASSLSGSGHEQYF. CDR3 nucleotides: TGTGCCAGCAGTTTAAGTGGGAGCGGCCACGAGCAGTACTTC. This chain connects TRBV28 to TRBJ2-7; TRBD2 is a possible D gene (5 bases). The CDR3 has 14 residues. The germline V gene encodes CDR1 MDHEN and CDR2 SYDVKM. Trimming stripped 2 bases from V and 5 bases from J, with 13 bases between.

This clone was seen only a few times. In DNA, the CDR3 is TGTGCCAGCAGCCTCGGGTCTAGCTCCTACAATGAGCAGTTCTTC. Translation gives CASSLGSSSYNEQFF. This chain uses TRBV28 with TRBJ2-1; D is ambiguous. The ends were cut back, 6 bases at V and 0 bases at J, with 12 bases in the middle. Germline CDR1 and CDR2: MDHEN and SYDVKM. This CDR3 contains 15 residues.

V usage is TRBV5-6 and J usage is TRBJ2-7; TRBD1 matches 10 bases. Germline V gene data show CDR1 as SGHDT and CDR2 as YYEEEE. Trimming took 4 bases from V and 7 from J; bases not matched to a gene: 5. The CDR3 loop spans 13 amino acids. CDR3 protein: CASSRDRGWEQYF. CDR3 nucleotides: TGTGCCAGCAGCCGGGACAGGGGATGGGAGCAGTACTTC.

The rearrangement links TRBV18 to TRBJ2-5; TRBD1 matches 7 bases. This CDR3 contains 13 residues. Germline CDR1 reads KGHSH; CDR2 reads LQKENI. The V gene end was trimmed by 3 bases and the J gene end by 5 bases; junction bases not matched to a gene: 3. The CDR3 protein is CASSPDREETQYF. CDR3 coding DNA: TGTGCCAGCTCACCCGACAGGGAGGAGACCCAGTACTTC.

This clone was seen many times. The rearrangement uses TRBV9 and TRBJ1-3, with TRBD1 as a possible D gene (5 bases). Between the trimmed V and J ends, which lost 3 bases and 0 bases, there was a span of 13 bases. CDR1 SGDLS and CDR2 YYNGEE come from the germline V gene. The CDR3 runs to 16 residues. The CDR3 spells CASSGGGEGSGNTIYF. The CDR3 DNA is TGTGCCAGCAGCGGCGGGGGGGAGGGCTCTGGAAACACCATATATTTT.

The CDR3 sequence is CASSLLGGRDTQYF. The CDR3 DNA sequence: TGTGCCAGCAGCTTGCTGGGGGGAAGAGATACGCAGTATTTT. V usage is TRBV5-4 and J usage is TRBJ2-3; possibly TRBD2 for D (6 bases). This CDR3 comprises 14 residues. V lost 1 base and J lost 5, with 11 bases in between. Germline CDR1 SGHNT, CDR2 YYREEE (reference sequence).